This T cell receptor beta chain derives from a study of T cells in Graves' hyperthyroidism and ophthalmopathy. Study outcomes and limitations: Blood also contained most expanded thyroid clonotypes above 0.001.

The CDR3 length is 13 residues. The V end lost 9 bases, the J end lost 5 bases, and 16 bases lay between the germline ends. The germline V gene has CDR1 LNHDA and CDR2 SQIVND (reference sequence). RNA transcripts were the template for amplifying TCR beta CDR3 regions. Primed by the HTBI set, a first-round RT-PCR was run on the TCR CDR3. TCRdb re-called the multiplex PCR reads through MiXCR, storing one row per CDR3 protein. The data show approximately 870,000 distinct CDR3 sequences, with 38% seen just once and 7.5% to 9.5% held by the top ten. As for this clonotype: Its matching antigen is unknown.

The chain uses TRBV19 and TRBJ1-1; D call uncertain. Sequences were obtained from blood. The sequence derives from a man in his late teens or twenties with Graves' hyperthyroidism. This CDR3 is CASSLRSGTEAFF. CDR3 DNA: TGTGCCAGCAGTTTAAGGAGTGGAACTGAAGCTTTCTTT.